One sample yielded the 20 T cell receptor beta chains listed below, sequenced in a study of blood T cell repertoires in COVID-19 (dated by TCRdb to the early 2020s). Library creation used the immunoSEQ multiplex PCR assay. Sourced from immuneACCESS, this table was stored by TCRdb with only in-frame sequences that have V and J called. A share of the clones is absent; for the studies checked, an unresolved V gene accounts for under half, and the remainder has no known explanation. This sample comprises 250,000 to 300,000 clones, 80% to 90% of them detected only once. The ten top clones hold about 9.4% of the sample. Sample: peripheral blood. These receptors were obtained from a woman in her 70s with COVID-19, enrolled during active disease.

The rearrangement joins TRBV28 to TRBJ2-5, with 7 bases that match TRBD1. Germline loops: CDR1 MDHEN, CDR2 SYDVKM. The length of the CDR3 is 16 residues. The trim removed 5 bases at V and 2 bases at J, leaving 11 bases unmatched. The CDR3 DNA reads TGTGCCAGCAGTGAACCGGGACAGTCTTGGCAAGAGACCCAGTACTTC. Protein: CASSEPGQSWQETQYF.

This clone was observed once. This chain links TRBV5-1 with TRBJ2-7; 12 bases match TRBD2. The ends lost 4 bases at V and 0 bases at J; junction bases unmatched: 8. Germline-derived CDR1 and CDR2 are SGHRS and YFSETQ. The CDR3 consists of 17 residues. CDR3 region: CASSPRTSGKHSYEQYF. As DNA, the CDR3 is TGCGCCAGCAGCCCCAGGACTAGCGGGAAACACTCCTACGAGCAGTACTTC.

The chain recombines TRBV3-1 (or the pseudogene TRBV3-2) with TRBJ1-4; D might be TRBD1 (6 bases). CDR1 is LGHDT and CDR2 is YNNKEL in the germline V gene (reference sequence). The ends were cut back, 2 bases at V and 7 bases at J, with 23 bases in the middle. The CDR3 sequence is 18 residues long. This chain's CDR3 is CASSQTGTPLLQGEKLFF. Written as DNA, the CDR3 is TGTGCCAGCAGCCAAACCGGGACACCCCTGCTCCAGGGTGAAAAACTGTTTTTT.

V is TRBV2 and J is TRBJ2-2, with unresolved D. V lost 6 bases and J lost 4, with 3 bases in between. This CDR3 is 11 amino acids long. CDR1 is SNHLY, CDR2 FYNNEI, per germline. The chain's CDR3 is CASSITGELFF. CDR3 nucleotides: TGTGCCAGCAGCATCACCGGGGAGCTGTTTTTT.

The chain recombines TRBV6-6 with TRBJ2-3, with 13 bases fitting TRBD2. The CDR3 totals 16 residues. Germline V gene sequence: CDR1 MNHNY, CDR2 SVGAGI (reference sequence). With 5 bases clipped from V and 2 bases from J, the junction kept 4 bases outside the gene matches. CDR3 bases: TGTGCCAGCAGTCGACTAGCGGGAGGCCCCACAGATACGCAGTATTTT. As protein: CASSRLAGGPTDTQYF.

This chain links TRBV28 with TRBJ2-1; tentatively, D is TRBD2 (6 bases). Trimming pared 5 bases from V and 7 bases from J, leaving 12 bases between. The CDR3 is 13 residues long. Germline V CDR1 and CDR2: MDHEN, SYDVKM. CDR3 residues: CASSVGLGNEQFF. The CDR3 region has the DNA TGTGCCAGCAGTGTGGGACTCGGGAATGAGCAGTTCTTC.

This clone was picked up a small number of times. The rearrangement joins TRBV29-1 to TRBJ2-7, with 8 bases lining up with TRBD1. The germline V gene encodes CDR1 SQVTM and CDR2 ANQGSEA. J gave up 4 bases and V 7 bases, and 6 bases lay outside the gene matches. The CDR3 is made up of 12 amino acids. CDR3: CSAETGVYEQYF. The CDR3 bases are TGCAGCGCTGAGACAGGGGTGTACGAGCAGTACTTC.

A single count supports this clone. The V and J genes are TRBV10-3 and TRBJ1-4; D is perhaps TRBD1 (6 bases). Trimming removed 6 bases from V and 3 bases from J, with 11 bases in between. CDR1 ENHRY and CDR2 SYGVKD come from the germline V gene. The CDR3 covers 14 residues. Here the CDR3 reads CAIRQQGANEKLFF. The CDR3, as DNA: TGTGCCATCAGGCAACAGGGAGCTAATGAAAAACTGTTTTTT.

This clone was recorded a few times. The chain uses TRBV6-5 and TRBJ1-1; D gene uncertain. The CDR3 length is 15 residues. The V end lost 6 bases, the J end lost 5 bases, and 19 bases lay between the germline ends. Looked up from germline, CDR1 is MNHEY and CDR2 is SVGAGI. CDR3 protein: CASSDTFRLRTEAFF. The CDR3 region has the DNA TGTGCCAGCAGCGACACATTTCGGTTGCGAACTGAAGCTTTCTTT.

This clone was detected only once. The chain recombines TRBV4-3 with TRBJ2-7; D may be TRBD2 (5 bases). The CDR3 sequence is 14 residues long. Germline loops: CDR1 LGHNA, CDR2 YSLEER. V lost 5 bases to trimming and J lost 2 bases, with 13 bases between them. The CDR3 DNA is TGCGCCAGCAGCAGAGGACTCTCCCCCTACGAGCAGTACTTC. This translates into CASSRGLSPYEQYF.

The chain is built from TRBV14 and TRBJ1-1, with D possibly being TRBD1 (5 bases). With 5 bases removed from V and 10 bases from J, the gap between germline ends came to 17 bases. This CDR3 is built from 13 residues. Germline V gene sequence: CDR1 SGHDN, CDR2 FVKESK. CDR3 sequence: CASSVSKRGVAFF. In nucleotides, the CDR3 is TGTGCCAGCAGCGTATCTAAACGGGGGGTAGCTTTCTTT.

In DNA, the CDR3 is TGTGCCAGTAACACCGGGACAGGGTCCTACGAGCAGTACTTC. It is translated as CASNTGTGSYEQYF. The V call is TRBV19, the J call TRBJ2-7; the match to TRBD1 covers 9 bases. The germline V gene has CDR1 LNHDA and CDR2 SQIVND (reference sequence). CDR3 length: 14 residues. The J segment lost 1 base and the V segment lost 7 bases, leaving 5 bases of the junction unmatched.

This clone is a singleton in its sample. The chain uses TRBV7-6 and TRBJ2-3; TRBD2 might be the D (6 bases). V lost 6 bases and J lost 1, with 17 bases in between. CDR1 is SGHVS and CDR2 is FNYEAQ in the germline V gene. There are 16 residues in the CDR3. The CDR3, as DNA: TGTGCCAGCAGTAAATGGGCTGAGCGGGGCACAGATACGCAGTATTTT. It codes for CASSKWAERGTDTQYF.

The gene calls are TRBV14 and TRBJ2-1, with 10 bases that match TRBD2. Losses at the gene ends were 1 base for V and 2 bases for J; bases not matched to a gene: 2. The germline gives CDR1 SGHDN, CDR2 FVKESK. The CDR3 loop spans 16 amino acids. The CDR3 loop reads CASSQAGTSAYNEQFF. The CDR3 DNA reads TGTGCCAGCAGCCAAGCCGGGACTAGCGCCTACAATGAGCAGTTCTTC.

This chain links TRBV28 with TRBJ1-1; weak D call: TRBD1 (6 bases). V lost 7 bases, J lost 2 bases, and 14 bases lay in between. Germline CDR1 reads MDHEN; CDR2 reads SYDVKM. CDR3 size: 14 residues. The CDR3 sequence is CASTDSTGNTEAFF. The DNA of the CDR3 is TGTGCCAGCACCGATTCGACAGGAAACACTGAAGCTTTCTTT.

This clone was recorded once. The chain is built from TRBV6-5 and TRBJ2-1; TRBD2 agrees at 11 bases. CDR1 is MNHEY, CDR2 SVGAGI, per germline. The CDR3 is 15 residues long. Losses at the gene ends were 2 bases for V and 7 bases for J; bases not matched to a gene: 4. This CDR3 is CASSYRGLAVNEQFF. The CDR3 bases are TGTGCCAGCAGTTACAGGGGACTAGCGGTTAATGAGCAGTTCTTC.

The V and J genes are TRBV6-6 and TRBJ1-2; D is ambiguous. V gave up 0 bases and J gave up 8 bases, with 10 bases separating them. The CDR3 length is 13 residues. CDR1 and CDR2 (germline): MNHNY, SVGAGI (reference sequence). The CDR3 DNA reads TGTGCCAGCAGTTACTCACGCGGGGAGGGCTACACCTTC. Translation gives CASSYSRGEGYTF.

This clone showed up just once. The chain carries TRBV5-6 and TRBJ2-2, with D perhaps TRBD1 (5 bases). CDR3 length equals 16 residues. The V gene's germline CDR1 is SGHDT and CDR2 YYEEEE. V was shortened by 2 bases and J by 4 bases, with 15 bases between the two germline ends. The CDR3 loop reads CASSLGDRVITGELFF. The CDR3 DNA reads as TGTGCCAGCAGCTTAGGCGACAGAGTCATCACCGGGGAGCTGTTTTTT.

V is TRBV5-4 and J is TRBJ2-7; TRBD1 matches 7 bases. CDR1 is SGHNT and CDR2 is YYREEE in the germline V gene (reference sequence). The length of the CDR3 is 15 residues. V dropped 4 bases and J dropped 2; count of bases not matched to a gene: 9. CDR3 in amino acids: CASSLGTGDTYEQYF. Written as DNA, the CDR3 is TGTGCCAGCAGCCTCGGAACAGGGGACACCTACGAGCAGTACTTC. The full variable domain, completed using reference TRBV5-4 and TRBJ2-7, is ETGVTQSPTHLIKTRGQQVTLRCSSQSGHNTVSWYQQALGQGPQFIFQYYREEENGRGNFPPRFSGLQFPNYSSELNVNALELDDSALYLCASSLGTGDTYEQYFGPGTRLTVT.

The chain links TRBV6-5 to TRBJ2-7, with 8 bases fitting TRBD1. The germline V gene encodes CDR1 MNHEY and CDR2 SVGAGI. Germline trimming cut 2 bases from V and 6 bases from J; bases unmatched to any gene: 12. The CDR3 extends over 16 amino acids. The CDR3 DNA sequence: TGTGCCAGCAGTTACGAAGTTGGCAGGGGGCCTTCCGAGCAGTACTTC. It is translated as CASSYEVGRGPSEQYF.